These 24 T cell receptor beta chains were all obtained from the same sample, sequenced in a study of cytomegalovirus exposure and HLA in healthy donors. 13 Jbeta primers and 60 Vbeta primers were used for the PCR. Sequencing was performed with immunoSEQ multiplex PCR; in TCRdb, only in-frame clones are kept and a portion is missing. The sample lists about 160,000 clones; 80% were seen once. Sequencing was carried out using PBMCs. Receptors were obtained from a man in his thirties or forties in good health and CMV-seronegative.

The chain recombines TRBV4-3 with TRBJ2-5; 8 positions match TRBD2. The germline CDR1 and CDR2 sequences are LGHNA and YSLEER. The CDR3 runs to 16 residues. V shed 0 bases, J shed 4 bases, and the junction held 7 bases outside the gene matches. Here the CDR3 DNA reads TGCGCCAGCAGCCAAGATGTAGCGGGGCTACGAGAGACCCAGTACTTC. This gives the protein CASSQDVAGLRETQYF.

J is TRBJ1-6 and V is TRBV7-9, with 7 bases lining up with TRBD1. Germline values: CDR1 SEHNR, CDR2 FQNEAQ (reference sequence). Germline trimming cut 4 bases from V and 4 bases from J; bases unmatched to any gene: 7. This CDR3 region has 16 residues. The CDR3 DNA is TGTGCCAGCAGCTATCAGGGGGTGAAGTATAATTCACCCCTCCACTTT. This codes for CASSYQGVKYNSPLHF.

J is TRBJ2-1 and V is TRBV9; 8 bases are shared with TRBD1. The CDR3 has 15 amino acids. The ends lost 0 bases at V and 8 bases at J; junction bases unmatched: 7. Germline CDR1 is SGDLS and CDR2 is YYNGEE. The CDR3 is CASSVAQGAGDEQFF. In nucleotides, the CDR3 is TGTGCCAGCAGCGTAGCCCAGGGGGCCGGGGATGAGCAGTTCTTC.

The chain carries TRBV5-1 and TRBJ1-4, with TRBD1 matching over 11 bases. Germline trimming cut 4 bases from V and 8 bases from J; bases unmatched to any gene: 10. The CDR3 extends over 16 amino acids. Germline CDR1 and CDR2: SGHRS and YFSETQ. The CDR3 DNA sequence: TGCGCCAGCAGCCCGACGGACAGGGGGCAAATCGAAAAACTGTTTTTT. Its translation is CASSPTDRGQIEKLFF.

The CDR3, as DNA: TGTGCCAGCAGCGCTGGCGGGGTTAATGAAAAACTGTTTTTT. As protein: CASSAGGVNEKLFF. V usage is TRBV9 and J usage is TRBJ1-4; D unclear. The germline V gene has CDR1 SGDLS and CDR2 YYNGEE. The CDR3 length is 14 residues. Trimming stripped 3 bases from V and 4 bases from J, with 10 bases between.

This chain connects TRBV14 to TRBJ2-7; D possibly corresponds to TRBD2 (6 bases). The germline gives CDR1 SGHDN, CDR2 FVKESK. This CDR3 is built from 16 residues. V dropped 5 bases and J dropped 2 bases, with 19 bases sitting between them. The CDR3 sequence: CASSAWSLANPYEQYF. In DNA, the CDR3 is TGTGCCAGCAGCGCCTGGTCTCTAGCGAACCCCTACGAGCAGTACTTC.

The V gene is TRBV27, the J gene TRBJ2-2, with a possible D match to TRBD2 (6 bases). V was pared by 2 bases and J by 2 bases, with 12 bases between. Germline lookup yields CDR1 MNHEY and CDR2 SMNVEV (reference sequence). This CDR3 region has 16 residues. The CDR3 region is CASSLRGSLNTGELFF. CDR3 in DNA: TGTGCCAGCAGTTTACGGGGGTCACTTAACACCGGGGAGCTGTTTTTT.

To note about this clone: Other DNA variants within this sample encode the same CDR3. The rearrangement links TRBV28 to TRBJ2-7; 8 bases fit TRBD1. Trimming took 4 bases from V and 2 from J; bases not matched to a gene: 10. This CDR3 is built from 16 residues. Germline-derived CDR1 and CDR2 are MDHEN and SYDVKM. The CDR3 sequence is CASSSPRQGHPYEQYF. CDR3 sequence (DNA): TGTGCCAGCAGTTCGCCTCGACAGGGGCACCCCTACGAGCAGTACTTC.

This rearrangement joins TRBV15 to TRBJ1-5, with 9 bases matching TRBD1. The CDR3 runs 14 residues. The trim removed 9 bases at V and 2 bases at J, leaving 5 bases unmatched. CDR1 and CDR2 from the germline V gene are LNHNV and YYDKDF (reference sequence). The CDR3 DNA reads TGTGCCACTGACCGGGACAGGGGCAATCAGCCCCAGCATTTT. It specifies CATDRDRGNQPQHF.

This chain connects TRBV6-6 to TRBJ2-7, with 7 bases aligning to TRBD2. Trimming took 0 bases from V and 1 from J; bases not matched to a gene: 3. The CDR3 is 15 amino acids. The germline V gene encodes CDR1 MNHNY and CDR2 SVGAGI (reference sequence). Here the CDR3 DNA reads TGTGCCAGCAGTTACTCGGCTAGCGGTTCCTACGAGCAGTACTTC. It specifies CASSYSASGSYEQYF.

In this sample, this clone turned up once. V and J are TRBV15 and TRBJ2-3; TRBD2 matches 10 bases. The CDR3 has 18 amino acids. CDR1 is LNHNV and CDR2 is YYDKDF in the germline V gene (reference sequence). V shed 1 base, J shed 0 bases, and the junction held 7 bases outside the gene matches. The CDR3 reads CATSRGNSGGLSTDTQYF. Written as DNA, the CDR3 is TGTGCCACCAGCAGAGGGAATAGCGGGGGGCTAAGCACAGATACGCAGTATTTT.

There are a few counts of this clone. The chain links TRBV2 to TRBJ1-1; maybe TRBD1 (5 bases). Between the trimmed V and J ends, which lost 4 bases and 8 bases, there was a span of 14 bases. Germline CDR1 is SNHLY and CDR2 is FYNNEI. The CDR3 has 13 residues. The CDR3 protein is CASSAPARGEAFF. The CDR3 nucleotides read TGTGCCAGCAGTGCACCGGCTAGGGGAGAAGCTTTCTTT. The full variable domain, completed using reference TRBV2 and TRBJ1-1, is EPEVTQTPSHQVTQMGQEVILRCVPISNHLYFYWYRQILGQKVEFLVSFYNNEISEKSEIFDDQFSVERPDGSNFTLKIRSTKLEDSAMYFCASSAPARGEAFFGQGTRLTVV.

CDR3 sequence: CASSLYTGELFF. The CDR3 nucleotides read TGTGCCAGCAGCCTATACACCGGGGAGCTGTTTTTT. The rearrangement links TRBV11-2 to TRBJ2-2; D is unclear. V shed 5 bases and J shed 3 bases, with 4 bases lying between them. Germline V gene sequence: CDR1 SGHAT, CDR2 FQNNGV. CDR3 size: 12 residues.

The rearrangement joins TRBV11-3 to TRBJ1-3; unclear D gene. V lost 4 bases, J lost 4 bases, and 5 bases lay in between. This CDR3 has 12 residues. Per germline, CDR1 SGHNT and CDR2 YENEEA. The CDR3 loop reads CASSSGGNTIYF. CDR3 DNA: TGTGCCAGCAGCTCCGGGGGAAACACCATATATTTT.

This clone was observed once. V usage is TRBV6-6 and J usage is TRBJ1-2, with a weak D call TRBD1 (6 bases). Trimming pared 8 bases from V and 3 bases from J, leaving 10 bases between. The CDR3 runs 12 residues. The germline gives CDR1 MNHNY, CDR2 SVGAGI (reference sequence). This CDR3 is CASLQGDYGYTF. The CDR3 region has the DNA TGTGCCAGCCTACAGGGAGACTATGGCTACACCTTC.

The chain has TRBV30 and TRBJ2-2, with 7 bases matching TRBD1. The CDR3 contains 13 residues. Germline V gene lookup returns CDR1 GTSNPN and CDR2 SVGIG (reference sequence). Trimming at V came to 8 bases and at J to 6 bases, leaving 9 bases not matched to a gene. CDR3 region: CAQEDRVPGELFF. In DNA form, the CDR3 reads TGTGCCCAAGAAGACAGGGTCCCCGGGGAGCTGTTTTTT.

Only a few counts were recorded for this clone. The chain is built from TRBV5-4 and TRBJ2-5; D is perhaps TRBD2 (5 bases). The CDR3 runs to 14 residues. V shed 0 bases and J shed 4 bases, with 10 bases lying between them. Germline assignment: CDR1 SGHNT and CDR2 YYREEE (reference sequence). The CDR3 sequence: CASSLGGPLETQYF. In DNA form, the CDR3 reads TGTGCCAGCAGCTTGGGCGGGCCGTTAGAGACCCAGTACTTC.

The chain carries TRBV7-9 and TRBJ1-2; 9 nucleotides match TRBD1. Germline assignment: CDR1 SEHNR and CDR2 FQNEAQ (reference sequence). V shed 5 bases, J shed 3 bases, and the junction held 10 bases outside the gene matches. The CDR3 sequence is 16 residues long. CDR3 bases: TGTGCCAGCAGCGTTTTCCGGGACAGGGTCGACTATGGCTACACCTTC. Its translation is CASSVFRDRVDYGYTF.

As for this clone: One end of the junction varies from germline; a read error may be responsible. The chain combines TRBV5-1 with TRBJ1-2; D remains ambiguous. The V gene's germline CDR1 is SGHRS and CDR2 YFSETQ. CDR3 length equals 12 residues. The CDR3 region is CASSLGGDGYTF. The CDR3 DNA sequence: TGCGCCAGTAGCTTGGGAGGTGATGGCTACACCTTC.

This chain connects TRBV19 to TRBJ1-1; possibly TRBD1 for D (6 bases). Per the germline V gene, CDR1 is LNHDA and CDR2 is SQIVND (reference sequence). This CDR3 is 14 amino acids long. Trimming shortened V by 1 base and J by 5 bases, and 11 bases separated the two germline ends. CDR3 sequence (DNA): TGTGCCAGTAGTATAGCAGGGGAGTGGACTGAAGCTTTCTTT. Its protein product is CASSIAGEWTEAFF.

V usage is TRBV18 and J usage is TRBJ1-3; 10 bases match TRBD1. The germline V gene encodes CDR1 KGHSH and CDR2 LQKENI. The CDR3 covers 12 residues. The junction had 2 bases not matched to a gene; V was cut back by 1 base and J by 14 bases. In nucleotides, the CDR3 is TGTGCCAGCTCACCACTTGACAGGGGGCTATATTTT. Translated: CASSPLDRGLYF.

The chain joins TRBV29-1 to TRBJ1-1; D is undetermined. The CDR3 covers 14 residues. Trimming stripped 4 bases from V and 4 bases from J, with 16 bases between. CDR1 is SQVTM and CDR2 is ANQGSEA in the germline V gene. The CDR3 loop is CSVGGSNPFTEAFF. In nucleotides, the CDR3 is TGCAGCGTTGGAGGCAGTAATCCATTCACTGAAGCTTTCTTT. The full variable domain, its missing parts supplied by reference TRBV29-1 and TRBJ1-1, is SAVISQKPSRDICQRGTSLTIQCQVDSQVTMMFWYRQQPGQSLTLIATANQGSEATYESGFVIDKFPISRPNLTFSTLTVSNMSPEDSSIYLCSVGGSNPFTEAFFGQGTRLTVV.

The V call is TRBV7-9, the J call TRBJ1-6; D is unresolved. CDR3 length: 16 residues. Germline CDR1 reads SEHNR; CDR2 reads FQNEAQ (reference sequence). The germline V and J ends were trimmed by 10 bases and 13 bases, with 29 bases remaining between them. The CDR3 region has the DNA TGTGCCACCAACAGCTTCACGGGGTCGAAATCGGCGCCCCTCCACTTT. Translated, it gives CATNSFTGSKSAPLHF. Based on the CDR3 plus reference TRBV7-9 and TRBJ1-6, the full variable domain is DTGVSQNPRHKITKRGQNVTFRCDPISEHNRLYWYRQTLGQGPEFLTYFQNEAQLEKSRLLSDRFSAERPKGSFSTLEIQRTEQGDSAMYLCATNSFTGSKSAPLHFGNGTRLTVT.

The chain joins TRBV5-6 to TRBJ2-7; TRBD2 is a possible D gene (7 bases). With 4 bases removed from V and 11 bases from J, the gap between germline ends came to 22 bases. CDR1 and CDR2 (germline): SGHDT, YYEEEE. There are 14 residues in the CDR3. CDR3 amino acids: CASSRPAGEGLEYF. The CDR3 coding sequence is TGTGCCAGCAGCCGCCCAGCAGGGGAGGGTTTGGAGTACTTC.